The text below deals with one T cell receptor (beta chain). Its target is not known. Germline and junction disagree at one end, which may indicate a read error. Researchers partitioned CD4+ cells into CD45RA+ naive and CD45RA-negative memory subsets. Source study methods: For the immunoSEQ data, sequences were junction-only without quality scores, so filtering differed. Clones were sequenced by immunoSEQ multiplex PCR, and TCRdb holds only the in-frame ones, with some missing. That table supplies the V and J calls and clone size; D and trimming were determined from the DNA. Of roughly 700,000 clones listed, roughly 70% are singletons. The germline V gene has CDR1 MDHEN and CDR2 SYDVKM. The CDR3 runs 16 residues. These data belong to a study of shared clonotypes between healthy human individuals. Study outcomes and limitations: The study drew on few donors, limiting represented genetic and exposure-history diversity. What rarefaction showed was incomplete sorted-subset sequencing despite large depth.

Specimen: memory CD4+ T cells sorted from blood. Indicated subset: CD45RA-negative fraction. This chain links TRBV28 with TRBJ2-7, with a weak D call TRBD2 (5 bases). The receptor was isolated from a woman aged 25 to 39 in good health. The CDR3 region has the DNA TGTGCCAGCTGTTTCGGGGTCCAGCGCCGCTCCTACGAGCAGTACTTC. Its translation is CASCFGVQRRSYEQYF.